The T cell receptor (beta chain) under discussion was sequenced for a study of T cell responses to AZD1222 COVID-19 vaccine. About this clone: Its specificity is unknown.

General study results and limits: Repertoires were sampled only after the peak T cell response.

The protocol was immunoSEQ multiplex PCR, while the TCRdb copy is restricted to in-frame clones and leaves out a portion. The sample has about 140,000 clones; 92% are singletons. CDR3 length: 13 residues. The germline gives CDR1 MNHEY, CDR2 SVGAGI. V gave up 6 bases and J gave up 6 bases; unmatched junction bases: 5. The V gene is TRBV6-5, the J gene TRBJ1-1, with 9 bases aligning to TRBD1. This TCR came from an adult who received the AZD1222 COVID-19 vaccine. Sequences were derived from peripheral blood, sampled 28 days after the second AZD1222 dose. CDR3 in amino acids: CASRPGTGPEAFF. CDR3 in DNA: TGTGCCAGCAGACCCGGGACAGGGCCTGAAGCTTTCTTT.